These 20 T cell receptor beta chains came from one sample sequenced in a study of blood T cell repertoires in COVID-19. TCRdb's table, derived via immunoSEQ multiplex PCR, lists solely in-frame clones and lacks some. The sample lists 100,000 to 120,000 clones, 84% occurring once. Sequencing was done on a sample of peripheral blood. These receptors all stem from a woman between 40 and 55 years old with acute or convalescent COVID-19.

This clone was picked up one time. The chain uses TRBV9 and TRBJ2-7, with D perhaps TRBD1 (6 bases). V shed 4 bases and J shed 2 bases, with 16 bases lying between them. CDR1 is SGDLS, CDR2 YYNGEE, per germline. This CDR3 has 15 amino acids. CDR3: CASSHGQSGAYEQYF. The CDR3 DNA follows: TGTGCCAGCAGCCATGGACAGTCGGGTGCCTACGAGCAGTACTTC.

The chain employs TRBV2 and TRBJ2-2; 11 bases fit TRBD2. The CDR3 loop spans 18 amino acids. J was trimmed by 4 bases and V by 4 bases; bases with no gene match: 11. CDR1 and CDR2 (germline): SNHLY, FYNNEI. This CDR3 reads CASSAVAGGLGATGELFF. The CDR3 bases are TGTGCCAGCAGTGCTGTAGCGGGGGGGCTCGGGGCCACCGGGGAGCTGTTTTTT.

This sequence joins TRBV5-4 and TRBJ1-2, with D maybe TRBD1 (5 bases). The germline V and J ends were trimmed by 0 bases and 2 bases, with 5 bases remaining between them. CDR3 length equals 13 residues. The germline V gene has CDR1 SGHNT and CDR2 YYREEE (reference sequence). CDR3 sequence (DNA): TGTGCCAGCAGCTTGGCAGGGAACTATGGCTACACCTTC. Protein: CASSLAGNYGYTF.

J is TRBJ1-1 and V is TRBV6-2 or TRBV6-3; D possibly corresponds to TRBD1 (5 bases). Germline V gives CDR1 MNHEY, CDR2 SVGEGT. Trimming removed 5 bases at V and 8 bases at J, with 15 bases between. The CDR3 extends over 13 amino acids. The DNA for the CDR3 is TGTGCCAGCAGTCACCCCTGGGGGGGGGAAGCTTTCTTT. This codes for CASSHPWGGEAFF.

The DNA of the CDR3 is TGTGCCAGCAGCTTAACAGGACAGGGTAACTATGGCTACACCTTC. It is translated as CASSLTGQGNYGYTF. V and J are TRBV11-2 and TRBJ1-2, with TRBD1 matching over 8 bases. The V gene end was trimmed by 2 bases and the J gene end by 1 base; junction bases not matched to a gene: 3. CDR1 and CDR2 (germline): SGHAT, FQNNGV. The CDR3 consists of 15 residues.

This clone occurred once. The V gene is TRBV11-2, the J gene TRBJ1-5; 9 bases align to TRBD1. Germline V gene sequence: CDR1 SGHAT, CDR2 FQNNGV. The CDR3 has 15 amino acids. With 0 bases clipped from V and 4 bases from J, the junction kept 1 base outside the gene matches. CDR3 sequence: CASSLDGTGNQPQHF. DNA for the CDR3: TGTGCCAGCAGCTTAGACGGGACAGGGAATCAGCCCCAGCATTTT.

This rearrangement joins TRBV5-1 to TRBJ1-2; 7 bases align to TRBD1. CDR3 length: 13 residues. After removal of 4 bases from V and 5 bases from J, the junction contained 5 bases not matched to a gene. CDR1 is SGHRS, CDR2 YFSETQ, per germline. CDR3 loop: CASSQQGLYGYTF. CDR3 sequence (DNA): TGCGCCAGCAGCCAACAGGGGTTATATGGCTACACCTTC.

The chain recombines TRBV2 with TRBJ1-3, with D possibly matching TRBD1 (6 bases). The CDR3 is made up of 15 amino acids. V was pared by 7 bases and J by 2 bases, with 15 bases between. Germline V gene sequence: CDR1 SNHLY, CDR2 FYNNEI. The CDR3 DNA sequence: TGTGCCAGCAACCAACAGGGAGCTCCTGGAAACACCATATATTTT. Translation: CASNQQGAPGNTIYF.

This CDR3 is CASSRVSGGDYGYTF. The CDR3, as DNA: TGCGCCAGCAGCCGGGTTTCGGGGGGCGACTATGGCTACACCTTC. The V and J genes are TRBV5-1 and TRBJ1-2; D is perhaps TRBD1 (6 bases). The germline CDR1 and CDR2 sequences are SGHRS and YFSETQ. The CDR3 loop spans 15 amino acids. V shed 4 bases and J shed 3 bases, with 16 bases lying between them.

J is TRBJ1-5 and V is TRBV30; D may be TRBD1 (5 bases). Germline CDR1 reads GTSNPN; CDR2 reads SVGIG (reference sequence). The V end lost 2 bases, the J end lost 5 bases, and 13 bases lay between the germline ends. This CDR3 has 14 residues. Written as DNA, the CDR3 is TGTGCCTGGAGTTCGGTGGGGCGCGATCAGCCCCAGCATTTT. Its translation is CAWSSVGRDQPQHF.

The J gene is TRBJ2-4, the V gene TRBV15; a possible D gene is TRBD1 (5 bases). V lost 0 bases and J 5 bases, leaving 8 bases between the germline ends. The CDR3 covers 14 residues. CDR1 is LNHNV, CDR2 YYDKDF, per germline (reference sequence). DNA of the CDR3: TGTGCCACCAGCAGAGAAGGACAACAAAACATTCAGTACTTC. Its translation is CATSREGQQNIQYF.

This chain joins TRBV2 and TRBJ2-1, with 8 positions matching TRBD2. The ends lost 6 bases at V and 7 bases at J; junction bases unmatched: 11. This CDR3 contains 15 residues. Germline CDR1 and CDR2: SNHLY and FYNNEI. The DNA of the CDR3 is TGTGCCAGCAGGGCACCTAGCGGGTCGGCGAATGAGCAGTTCTTC. It encodes CASRAPSGSANEQFF.

The chain carries TRBV9 and TRBJ2-1, with 11 bases that match TRBD2. The CDR3 loop spans 16 amino acids. Germline-derived CDR1 and CDR2 are SGDLS and YYNGEE. Trimming removed 4 bases from V and 4 bases from J; junction bases left unmatched: 7. The CDR3 loop is CASSPVGTSGYNEQFF. CDR3 sequence (DNA): TGTGCCAGCAGCCCAGTGGGGACTAGCGGATACAATGAGCAGTTCTTC.

This chain connects TRBV6-5 to TRBJ1-5; D is undetermined. Germline V gene lookup returns CDR1 MNHEY and CDR2 SVGAGI. V was clipped by 6 bases and J by 4 bases, with 10 bases between them. The CDR3 loop spans 13 amino acids. The CDR3 here is CASRKGGNQPQHF. Written as DNA, the CDR3 is TGTGCCAGCAGGAAGGGAGGAAATCAGCCCCAGCATTTT.

The chain employs TRBV6-5 and TRBJ1-1; no clear D gene. The CDR3 contains 12 residues. Trimming removed 6 bases from V and 2 bases from J, with 7 bases in between. Germline CDR1 is MNHEY and CDR2 is SVGAGI. The DNA of the CDR3 is TGTGCCAGCAGGGACTACAACACTGAAGCTTTCTTT. Translation gives CASRDYNTEAFF.

The chain employs TRBV6-5 and TRBJ1-1; D uncertain. V was trimmed by 11 bases and J by 5 bases, leaving 12 bases between them. The germline V gene has CDR1 MNHEY and CDR2 SVGAGI. This CDR3 has 11 residues. DNA for the CDR3: TGTGCCTGCGGAGATCGGACTGAAGCTTTCTTT. Translated, it gives CACGDRTEAFF.

The chain couples TRBV6-5 to TRBJ2-7; TRBD2 agrees at 10 bases. Germline CDR1 and CDR2: MNHEY and SVGAGI. This CDR3 has 15 amino acids. V dropped 7 bases and J dropped 2; count of bases not matched to a gene: 8. CDR3 bases: TGTGCCAGCATGGCCCTTCTAGCGGGGGCCTACGAGCAGTACTTC. Encoded protein: CASMALLAGAYEQYF.

This clone was counted a few times. The rearrangement uses TRBV5-4 and TRBJ1-4; 9 bases align to TRBD1. J gave up 7 bases and V 5 bases, and 9 bases lay outside the gene matches. The germline V gene has CDR1 SGHNT and CDR2 YYREEE (reference sequence). CDR3 length equals 15 residues. Here the CDR3 DNA reads TGTGCCAGCAGTTCTAACAGGGGGCAGGGTGAAAAACTGTTTTTT. The encoded protein is CASSSNRGQGEKLFF.

The chain carries TRBV7-9 and TRBJ2-1; the match to TRBD2 covers 12 bases. Germline CDR1 SEHNR, CDR2 FQNEAQ (reference sequence). With 1 base clipped from V and 7 bases from J, the junction kept 11 bases outside the gene matches. The CDR3 is 18 residues long. The CDR3 DNA follows: TGTGCCAGCAGCTTAGGGGCTAGCGGGGGGGCCCTCCAAAATGAGCAGTTCTTC. Translation gives CASSLGASGGALQNEQFF.

This chain connects TRBV9 to TRBJ2-6; the match to TRBD1 covers 8 bases. J lost 0 bases, V lost 4 bases, and 12 bases had no gene match. Germline V gives CDR1 SGDLS, CDR2 YYNGEE. The CDR3 has 19 amino acids. The CDR3 nucleotides read TGTGCCAGCAGCCCCCGAGGGGACAGGTTATACTCTGGGGCCAACGTCCTGACTTTC. Its protein is CASSPRGDRLYSGANVLTF.